This entry describes one T cell receptor (beta chain). No antigen is known for it. The template, approximately 500 ng total RNA, yielded TCR beta cDNA made with a constant-region primer. Slightly modified ARM-PCR, run as three nested multiplex PCR rounds, produced the TCR beta libraries. Rounds one and two of PCR, each of 9 to 11 cycles, were primed with TRBV1-TRBV30 forward primers and a C-beta reverse primer. One entry per CDR3 protein, called by TCRdb with MiXCR from the multiplex PCR reads. The data show 300,000 to 400,000 distinct CDR3 sequences, with approximately 65% seen just once and roughly 9% held by the top ten. This specimen comes from a study of tumor-infiltrating lymphocytes in primary liver carcinoma. Unsorted whole blood served as the source of blood RNA, and germline DNA was extracted as well. Patients were chronically HBV-infected and treatment-naive. About 3.6 milliliters of peripheral blood were collected before surgery.

After removal of 7 bases from V and 7 bases from J, the junction contained 8 bases not matched to a gene. This CDR3 is 14 amino acids long. Germline V gene sequence: CDR1 SEHNR, CDR2 FQNEAQ (reference sequence). Regarding the study as a whole: Unsorted bulk sampling ruled out any CD4+ versus CD8+ repertoire comparison. Tumor tissue displayed a significantly greater top-250-clone fraction than blood (p = 0.039).

The chain recombines TRBV7-9 with TRBJ1-5; 9 bases match TRBD1. The receptor was derived from a man in his forties with primary liver carcinoma and hepatitis B virus infection. Specimen: peripheral blood. This chain's CDR3 is CASNGDRAEQPQHF. The CDR3 region has the DNA TGTGCCAGCAACGGGGACAGGGCTGAGCAGCCCCAGCATTTT. The full variable domain, in which reference TRBV7-9 and TRBJ1-5 provide the parts outside the CDR3, is DTGVSQNPRHKITKRGQNVTFRCDPISEHNRLYWYRQTLGQGPEFLTYFQNEAQLEKSRLLSDRFSAERPKGSFSTLEIQRTEQGDSAMYLCASNGDRAEQPQHFGDGTRLSIL.